Each of the 29 T cell receptor beta chains below was sequenced from the same sample in a study of T-cell reconstitution after alpha-beta-depleted transplantation in children. Preparation of the TCRbeta library used unique molecular identifiers. Via MiXCR, TCRdb re-called the PCR reads, giving one row per CDR3 protein. The repertoire holds about 180,000 distinct CDR3 sequences, with 11% as singletons. Specimen: PBMCs, collected before TCRalphabeta/CD19-depleted stem cell transplant. The origin of the receptors is a boy between 2 and 10 years old with acute myeloid leukemia, due to receive a stem cell transplant.

As for this clonotype: This may be a read error: a much more frequent sequence differs by one nucleotide. The rearrangement joins TRBV7-4 to TRBJ2-7; 7 bases are shared with TRBD2. J was trimmed by 4 bases and V by 11 bases; bases with no gene match: 17. Germline values: CDR1 SGHVT, CDR2 SQSDAQ. This CDR3 has 15 amino acids. The CDR3 region is CASCPGLVGGYEQYF. CDR3 coding DNA: TGTGCCTCCTGCCCCGGACTAGTGGGAGGTTACGAGCAGTACTTC.

This clonotype was found many times. The rearrangement joins TRBV4-1 to TRBJ1-5; 8 bases map to TRBD1. After removal of 4 bases from V and 3 bases from J, the junction contained 5 bases not matched to a gene. The CDR3 is 15 amino acids. The germline V gene has CDR1 MGHRA and CDR2 YSYEKL. CDR3 bases: TGCGCCAGCAGCCTAGGACAGGGAGTCAATCAGCCCCAGCATTTT. Translated: CASSLGQGVNQPQHF.

This clonotype showed up many times. The J gene is TRBJ1-1, the V gene TRBV5-1, with TRBD1 as a possible D gene (6 bases). The CDR3 length is 15 residues. Between the trimmed V and J ends, which lost 0 bases and 5 bases, there was a span of 14 bases. The germline CDR1 and CDR2 sequences are SGHRS and YFSETQ. The CDR3 coding sequence is TGCGCCAGCAGCTTGGTTACAGGGTGGGGGACTGAAGCTTTCTTT. This codes for CASSLVTGWGTEAFF.

This clonotype was detected ten times or more. The V and J genes are TRBV9 and TRBJ2-7; TRBD2 agrees at 8 bases. The germline CDR1 and CDR2 sequences are SGDLS and YYNGEE. With V trimmed by 3 bases and J by 0 bases, 2 bases remained unmatched. The CDR3 is made up of 14 amino acids. CDR3 sequence (DNA): TGTGCCAGCAGCGCGGGGGGGAGCTCCTACGAGCAGTACTTC. Translated: CASSAGGSSYEQYF. The entire variable domain, with the rest obtained from reference TRBV9 and TRBJ2-7, is as follows: DSGVTQTPKHLITATGQRVTLRCSPRSGDLSVYWYQQSLDQGLQFLIQYYNGEERAKGNILERFSAQQFPDLHSELNLSSLELGDSALYFCASSAGGSSYEQYFGPGTRLTVT.

This clonotype was seen many times. The genes are TRBV12-3 or TRBV12-4 and TRBJ1-1; D might be TRBD1 (5 bases). The V gene lost 5 bases and the J gene lost 2 bases, with 12 bases spanning the gap. This CDR3 contains 14 residues. For the CDR3, the DNA is TGTGCCAGCAGTAGAAGTCAGGGTAACACTGAAGCTTTCTTT. Amino acids: CASSRSQGNTEAFF.

V and J are TRBV7-6 and TRBJ1-1; maybe TRBD1 (6 bases). Germline V CDR1 and CDR2: SGHVS, FNYEAQ. V lost 5 bases, J lost 4 bases, and 11 bases lay in between. CDR3 length equals 13 residues. CDR3 sequence: CASSTRTVTEAFF. CDR3 bases: TGTGCCAGCAGCACCCGGACAGTCACTGAAGCTTTCTTT.

This clonotype came up many times. The gene calls are TRBV30 and TRBJ2-1; D possibly corresponds to TRBD1 (5 bases). This CDR3 contains 10 residues. The V gene's germline CDR1 is GTSNPN and CDR2 SVGIG (reference sequence). Trimming removed 4 bases at V and 15 bases at J, with 13 bases between. CDR3 sequence reads: CAWIPGRAFF. As DNA, the CDR3 is TGTGCCTGGATCCCCGGCAGGGCGTTCTTC.

Points on this clonotype: A read error may be the cause here, since a much bigger clone is one base away. The chain employs TRBV20-1 and TRBJ2-7; tentative D call: TRBD2 (6 bases). Germline V gives CDR1 DFQATT, CDR2 SNEGSKA (reference sequence). The CDR3 runs 11 residues. CDR3 nucleotides: TGCTGTGCTAGCGACCACTCCGAGCAGTACTTC. This gives the protein CCASDHSEQYF.

This clonotype has ten or more counts. This chain connects TRBV20-1 to TRBJ2-3; D ambiguous. Germline V CDR1 and CDR2: DFQATT, SNEGSKA (reference sequence). V was shortened by 4 bases and J by 4 bases, with 12 bases between the two germline ends. The CDR3 is made up of 13 amino acids. The CDR3 DNA reads TGCAGTGCTATTAGTAATTTCGCAGATACGCAGTATTTT. Protein: CSAISNFADTQYF.

Many counts were recorded for this clonotype. The rearrangement uses TRBV12-3 or TRBV12-4 and TRBJ1-4, with unresolved D. The CDR3 has 16 amino acids. V lost 5 bases and J lost 8, with 21 bases in between. CDR3 DNA: TGTGCCAGCAGTGAATTGACCGCCCCAGGAAAGGAAAAACTGTTTTTT. The encoded protein is CASSELTAPGKEKLFF.

For this clonotype: At one end, the junction sequence differs from germline, possibly due to a read error. V usage is TRBV27 and J usage is TRBJ2-2; TRBD1 agrees at 11 bases. From germline, CDR1 is MNHEY and CDR2 SMNVEV (reference sequence). The CDR3 runs 16 residues. The chain's CDR3 is CASSPRTGGYTGELSF. Here the CDR3 DNA reads TGTGCCAGCAGCCCGCGGACAGGGGGCTACACCGGGGAGCTGTCTTTT.

This clonotype was observed at least ten times. This chain uses TRBV5-1 with TRBJ2-3; a possible D gene is TRBD2 (5 bases). Trimming took 7 bases from V and 4 from J, leaving 13 bases between them. The CDR3 runs 13 residues. Germline values: CDR1 SGHRS, CDR2 YFSETQ. CDR3 in DNA: TGCGCCAGCGGGGAGCCCACCGCAGATACGCAGTATTTT. Translated, it gives CASGEPTADTQYF.

The chain is built from TRBV3-1 and TRBJ2-2; D is perhaps TRBD2 (7 bases). V was pared by 10 bases and J by 5 bases, with 26 bases between. This CDR3 region has 17 residues. The germline gives CDR1 LGHDT, CDR2 YNNKEL (reference sequence). CDR3 DNA: TGTGCCACCTCCCTTCAAGGGGGGGGGCTAAGAACCGGGGAGCTGTTTTTT. It yields the protein CATSLQGGGLRTGELFF. The whole variable domain, filled in from reference TRBV3-1 and TRBJ2-2, reads DTAVSQTPKYLVTQMGNDKSIKCEQNLGHDTMYWYKQDSKKFLKIMFSYNNKELIINETVPNRFSPKSPDKAHLNLHINSLELGDSAVYFCATSLQGGGLRTGELFFGEGSRLTVL.

This clonotype was counted at least ten times. This sequence joins TRBV6-5 and TRBJ1-3; D possibly corresponds to TRBD1 (5 bases). The V end lost 5 bases, the J end lost 9 bases, and 14 bases lay between the germline ends. The CDR3 loop spans 13 amino acids. Germline V CDR1 and CDR2: MNHEY, SVGAGI. Here the CDR3 reads CASSLSDKSTIYF. CDR3 nucleotides: TGTGCCAGCAGTCTCTCGGACAAGTCCACCATATATTTT.

This clonotype was observed many times. This chain joins TRBV12-3 or TRBV12-4 and TRBJ2-5; 10 bases match TRBD2. Germline trimming cut 5 bases from V and 1 base from J; bases unmatched to any gene: 7. This CDR3 is 16 amino acids long. CDR3: CASSRTSGGLQETQYF. The DNA of the CDR3 is TGTGCCAGCAGTCGGACTAGCGGAGGACTCCAAGAGACCCAGTACTTC.

This clonotype came up many times. This chain uses TRBV4-1 with TRBJ1-1; TRBD1 matches 9 bases. The germline CDR1 and CDR2 sequences are MGHRA and YSYEKL. V shed 10 bases, J shed 3 bases, and the junction held 9 bases outside the gene matches. The CDR3 loop spans 14 amino acids. The CDR3 is CATSLGQGHTEAFF. The CDR3 nucleotides are TGCGCCACCTCACTCGGACAGGGGCACACTGAAGCTTTCTTT.

The gene calls are TRBV20-1 and TRBJ2-1, with a tentative D call TRBD1 (6 bases). Germline CDR1 and CDR2: DFQATT and SNEGSKA (reference sequence). This CDR3 comprises 14 residues. Trimming cost V 2 bases and J 7 bases, with 15 bases left between them. The CDR3 region is CSARSRDNWNEQFF. As DNA, the CDR3 is TGCAGTGCTAGATCCCGGGACAATTGGAATGAGCAGTTCTTC.

This clonotype has at least ten counts. The chain uses TRBV6-1 and TRBJ1-6, with 7 bases matching TRBD1. This CDR3 is 14 amino acids long. Germline CDR1 MNHNS, CDR2 SASEGT. J gave up 9 bases and V 7 bases, and 9 bases lay outside the gene matches. The CDR3 region has the DNA TGTGCCAGCAAGGGGACAGCTGAAACTTCACCCCTCCACTTT. Translation gives CASKGTAETSPLHF.

This clonotype was recorded many times. The CDR3 DNA reads TGCGCCAGCAGCCATGACGGACGCCTCGGCTACGAGCAGTACTTC. Translated: CASSHDGRLGYEQYF. V usage is TRBV4-1 and J usage is TRBJ2-7; D gene unclear. This CDR3 is built from 15 residues. Trimming pared 3 bases from V and 3 bases from J, leaving 15 bases between. Germline V CDR1 and CDR2: MGHRA, YSYEKL.

This clonotype occurred many times. This chain joins TRBV28 and TRBJ1-1, with D perhaps matching TRBD1 (5 bases). Deletions cut 1 base from V and 4 bases from J, with 13 bases between. This CDR3 has 15 amino acids. Germline-derived CDR1 and CDR2 are MDHEN and SYDVKM. The CDR3 sequence is CASSLLSQGGTEAFF. The CDR3 nucleotides read TGTGCCAGCAGTTTATTGAGCCAGGGAGGCACTGAAGCTTTCTTT.

This clonotype appeared many times. The genes are TRBV20-1 and TRBJ1-1; TRBD1 is a possible D gene (5 bases). With 0 bases removed from V and 1 base from J, the gap between germline ends came to 9 bases. This CDR3 comprises 14 residues. From germline, CDR1 is DFQATT and CDR2 SNEGSKA (reference sequence). CDR3 DNA: TGCAGTGCTAGAGATGGGGGACCGAACACTGAAGCTTTCTTT. It specifies CSARDGGPNTEAFF.

This clonotype appeared many times. CDR3 residues: CASSLWTSGRNEQFF. Here the CDR3 DNA reads TGTGCCAGCAGTTTGTGGACTAGCGGGAGGAATGAGCAGTTCTTC. V is TRBV28 and J is TRBJ2-1; 14 bases align to TRBD2. V trimming: 3 bases; J trimming: 7 bases; junction bases outside the gene matches: 2. The CDR3 is 15 residues long. Germline CDR1 MDHEN, CDR2 SYDVKM.

This clonotype was seen repeatedly, ten times or more. The chain couples TRBV5-1 to TRBJ2-1; no clear D. From germline, CDR1 is SGHRS and CDR2 YFSETQ. Trimming cost V 4 bases and J 0 bases, with 8 bases left between them. This CDR3 contains 14 residues. This CDR3 is CASSAESSYNEQFF. The CDR3 DNA reads TGCGCCAGCAGCGCGGAGAGCTCCTACAATGAGCAGTTCTTC.

This clonotype was seen many times. The chain recombines TRBV12-3 or TRBV12-4 with TRBJ2-7, with D tentatively TRBD1 (6 bases). This CDR3 spans 13 amino acids. V was shortened by 7 bases and J by 3 bases, with 13 bases between the two germline ends. CDR3 in DNA: TGTGCCAGCAACCTGGCAGGGGTCTACGAGCAGTACTTC. It yields the protein CASNLAGVYEQYF.

This clonotype was counted at least ten times. The chain is built from TRBV7-6 and TRBJ1-4; weak D call: TRBD1 (6 bases). In germline, CDR1 is SGHVS, CDR2 FNYEAQ. With 5 bases removed from V and 7 bases from J, the gap between germline ends came to 26 bases. This CDR3 comprises 18 residues. For the CDR3, the DNA is TGTGCCAGCAGCCTCTCCCTCCCAGGACAGATCGGGACTGAAAAACTGTTTTTT. Translating it yields CASSLSLPGQIGTEKLFF. The full variable domain, in which reference TRBV7-6 and TRBJ1-4 provide the parts outside the CDR3, is GAGVSQSPRYKVTKRGQDVALRCDPISGHVSLYWYRQALGQGPEFLTYFNYEAQQDKSGLPNDRFSAERPEGSISTLTIQRTEQRDSAMYRCASSLSLPGQIGTEKLFFGSGTQLSVL.

The rearrangement links TRBV19 to TRBJ2-2, with TRBD2 as a possible D gene (6 bases). The CDR3 consists of 16 residues. Germline V lookup: CDR1 LNHDA, CDR2 SQIVND (reference sequence). Trimming left V 4 bases short and J 1 base short, with 13 bases between. This CDR3 reads CASSRREIKNTGELFF. The CDR3 coding sequence is TGTGCCAGTAGTAGACGGGAGATAAAGAACACCGGGGAGCTGTTTTTT.

This clonotype was seen at least ten times. The chain carries TRBV5-1 and TRBJ2-3, with 9 positions matching TRBD1. V shed 4 bases, J shed 1 base, and the junction held 7 bases outside the gene matches. The CDR3 loop spans 16 amino acids. CDR1 is SGHRS and CDR2 is YFSETQ in the germline V gene. The CDR3 protein is CASSETGGWGTDTQYF. The DNA of the CDR3 is TGCGCCAGCAGCGAAACAGGGGGCTGGGGCACAGATACGCAGTATTTT.

This clonotype was found many times. The DNA of the CDR3 is TGTGCCAGCAGCTTAGCTTTCGACAGAAGGTACGAGCAGTACTTC. It codes for CASSLAFDRRYEQYF. The chain joins TRBV7-2 to TRBJ2-7; D might be TRBD1 (5 bases). CDR1 and CDR2 from the germline V gene are SGHTA and FQGNSA. The CDR3 is 15 residues long. V dropped 0 bases and J dropped 4 bases, with 13 bases sitting between them. Filled out from reference TRBV7-2 and TRBJ2-7, the complete variable domain reads GAGVSQSPSNKVTEKGKDVELRCDPISGHTALYWYRQSLGQGLEFLIYFQGNSAPDKSGLPSDRFSAERTGGSVSTLTIQRTQQEDSAVYLCASSLAFDRRYEQYFGPGTRLTVT.

The chain recombines TRBV19 with TRBJ2-7, with 10 bases fitting TRBD2. CDR1 and CDR2 (germline): LNHDA, SQIVND (reference sequence). The CDR3 extends over 20 amino acids. J gave up 2 bases and V 2 bases, and 18 bases lay outside the gene matches. In DNA, the CDR3 is TGTGCCAGTAGTATACGGCGAGGACTAGCGGACTCCGTCACTCCCTACGAGCAGTACTTC. Translating gives CASSIRRGLADSVTPYEQYF.